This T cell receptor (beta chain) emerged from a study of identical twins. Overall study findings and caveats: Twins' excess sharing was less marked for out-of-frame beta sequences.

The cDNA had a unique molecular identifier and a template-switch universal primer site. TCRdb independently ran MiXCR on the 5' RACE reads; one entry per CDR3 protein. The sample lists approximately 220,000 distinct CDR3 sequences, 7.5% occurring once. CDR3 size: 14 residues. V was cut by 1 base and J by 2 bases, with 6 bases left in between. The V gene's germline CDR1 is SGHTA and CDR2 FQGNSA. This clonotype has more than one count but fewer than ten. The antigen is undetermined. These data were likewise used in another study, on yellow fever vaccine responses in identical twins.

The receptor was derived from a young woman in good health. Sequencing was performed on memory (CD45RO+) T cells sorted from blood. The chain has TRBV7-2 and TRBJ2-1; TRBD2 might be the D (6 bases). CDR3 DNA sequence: TGTGCCAGCAGCTTAGGGACTACCTACAATGAGCAGTTCTTC. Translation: CASSLGTTYNEQFF.